This T cell receptor beta chain was profiled in a study of cytomegalovirus exposure and HLA in healthy donors. Study-wide background: The 90 to 150 validation repertoires used the same platform as the roughly 610 first-cohort repertoires, a later analysis reported. Study-wide points: Accounts indicate the classifier identified cytomegalovirus status with strong specificity and sensitivity. The tendency of first-cohort TCR clusters to co-occur in the 100 to 150 validation repertoires was identified by a subsequent analysis.

As concerns this clone: Antigen: not known.

Measured with immunoSEQ multiplex PCR; TCRdb has only the in-frame clones, and not every one. The sample lists roughly 100,000 clones, about 85% occurring once. These donors were members of the approximately 110-subject validation cohort, a group separate from the approximately 670-subject first cohort. The junction had 5 bases not matched to a gene; V was cut back by 3 bases and J by 6 bases. Germline V gives CDR1 SGHNT, CDR2 YENEEA. The CDR3 has 14 amino acids. The clonotype originates from a woman aged 18-35 years in good health and CMV-seropositive. V gene TRBV11-3 combines with J gene TRBJ2-7, with 10 positions matching TRBD2. The sequencing input was PBMCs. The CDR3 spells CASSFPAGGAEQYF. Here the CDR3 DNA reads TGTGCCAGCAGCTTCCCAGCGGGAGGGGCCGAGCAGTACTTC.